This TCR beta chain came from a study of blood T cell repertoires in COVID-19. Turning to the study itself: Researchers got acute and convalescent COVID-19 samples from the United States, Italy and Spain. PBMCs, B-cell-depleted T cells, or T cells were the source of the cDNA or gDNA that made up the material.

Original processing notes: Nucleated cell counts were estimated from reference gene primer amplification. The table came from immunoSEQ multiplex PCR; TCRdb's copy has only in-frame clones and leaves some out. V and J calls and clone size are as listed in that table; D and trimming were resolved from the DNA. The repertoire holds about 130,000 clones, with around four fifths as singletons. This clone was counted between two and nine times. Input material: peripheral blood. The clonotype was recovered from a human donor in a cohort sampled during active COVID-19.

The CDR3 nucleotides are TGTGCCAGCTCACCAAGTCAGGTGTTCAGGGGGCGCGAGCAGTACTTC. It specifies CASSPSQVFRGREQYF. The genes are TRBV18 and TRBJ2-7, with 8 bases identical to TRBD1. The CDR3 consists of 16 residues. Looked up from germline, CDR1 is KGHSH and CDR2 is LQKENI. V lost 2 bases to trimming and J lost 6 bases; unmatched junction nucleotides: 12. Looking up the rest from reference TRBV18 and TRBJ2-7 gives the full variable domain: NAGVMQNPRHLVRRRGQEARLRCSPMKGHSHVYWYRQLPEEGLKFMVYLQKENIIDESGMPKERFSAEFPKEGPSILRIQQVVRGDSAAYFCASSPSQVFRGREQYFGPGTRLTVT.